This T cell receptor beta chain is drawn from a study of shared clonotypes between healthy human individuals. Study results and caveats: A limitation of the genetic and exposure-history diversity represented arose from few donors.

Replicate PCRs run on unsorted PBMC used roughly 320 ng DNA, which was tens of thousands of T cell genomes. The method was immunoSEQ multiplex PCR; TCRdb's version includes in-frame clones alone and lacks a portion of them. The sample has 450,000 to 500,000 clones, 70% to 85% seen once. The CDR3 sequence is 14 residues long. The trim removed 5 bases at V and 5 bases at J, leaving 8 bases unmatched. Germline CDR1 and CDR2: ENHRY and SYGVKD. A remark on this clone: Its cognate antigen is unknown.

There were only Caucasian adults among the donors, and all lived in Nashville, Tennessee. Unsorted samples drew genomic DNA from roughly 88 million PBMCs. Sequenced: PBMCs. The chain links TRBV10-3 to TRBJ2-7, with 8 positions matching TRBD2. The receptor's source is a woman aged 40 to 50 in good health. Some clones in this sample may be carry-over from other donors' samples. The CDR3 coding sequence is TGTGCCATCAGTCCCAAGCGGGAGTCCCACGAGCAGTACTTC. Its protein product is CAISPKRESHEQYF.